The rows below give T cell receptor beta chains drawn from one sample of a study of blood T cell repertoires in COVID-19. Sequencing was performed with immunoSEQ multiplex PCR; in TCRdb, only in-frame clones are kept and a portion is missing. The sample has roughly 150,000 clones, 75% to 90% seen once. The sequencing sample was made of peripheral blood. These TCRs come from a woman between 65 and 79 years old with acute or convalescent COVID-19. CDR3s include the opening cysteine and the closing phenylalanine or tryptophan. The D gene is left open where the match is weak. The size field is filled for only some rows; it gives once, few, many or a size class.

j_gene	abundance	d_gene	v_gene	CDR3nt	CDR3aa
TRBJ2-5	NA	NA	TRBV3-1/TRBV3-2	TGTGCCAGCAGCCACCTCTCCGCGGGGGCCCAGACCCAGTACTTC	CASSHLSAGAQTQYF
TRBJ2-7	NA	TRBD2	TRBV7-2	TGTGCCAGCAGCCCTCGGGCCTCTAGCGGGGCGAGCTCCTACGAGCAGTACTTC	CASSPRASSGASSYEQYF
TRBJ2-1	NA	NA	TRBV12-3/TRBV12-4	TGTGCCAGCAGTTTATCAGGGAATGAGCAGTTCTTC	CASSLSGNEQFF
TRBJ1-2	NA	NA	TRBV20-1	TGCAGCCCGACAGTCAACTATGGCTACACCTTC	CSPTVNYGYTF
TRBJ1-3	NA	NA	TRBV2	TGTGCCAGCAGTCCCGACAGGCCCTCTGGAAACACCATATATTTT	CASSPDRPSGNTIYF
TRBJ1-3	NA	TRBD1	TRBV6-5	TGTGCCAGCAGTTACCTAGGACAGGGCTCTGGAAACACCATATATTTT	CASSYLGQGSGNTIYF
TRBJ1-6	NA	TRBD1	TRBV5-6	TGTGCCAGCAGCTTCATCAGGGGGAATAATTCACCCCTCCACTTT	CASSFIRGNNSPLHF
TRBJ1-1	once	NA	TRBV27	TGTGCCAGCCGAATAGACAGGTTGGGGAACACTGAAGCTTTCTTT	CASRIDRLGNTEAFF
TRBJ1-1	few	TRBD1	TRBV7-9	TGTGCCAGCAGCATCCTCGGACAGGGCCTTGAAGCTTTCTTT	CASSILGQGLEAFF
TRBJ1-2	NA	NA	TRBV4-1	TGCGCCAGCAGCCAAGATAAGGCGGCTCCCCGGGGCTACACCTTC	CASSQDKAAPRGYTF